This is a list of T cell receptor beta chains from one sample in a study of CD8+CD57+ T cells in acquired aplastic anemia. TCRdb recomputed calls from the reads with MiXCR, one row per CDR3 protein. The sample includes approximately 470,000 distinct CDR3 sequences, around 30% seen only once; the top ten take nearly 0.85%. Material for sequencing was sorted CD4+, CD8+, or CD8+CD57+ T cells (not recorded which) from PBMCs. Receptor source: a human donor with aplastic anemia. Both conserved end residues are trimmed from each CDR3.

v_call cdr3_aa
TRBV5-1 ASPHFGRSQETQY
TRBV2 ASSESGFTEAF
TRBV25-1 ASSQTPGGGGGYT
TRBV11-1 ASSLGQGSNTGELF
TRBV7-3 ASSLMGGAGSENTIY
TRBV19 ASSILTGISSGNTIY
TRBV25-1 ASSSGNRDQPHEQY
TRBV2 ASSEEILAGGGELF
TRBV2 ATGQGLLEQY
TRBV29-1 SVVRLAGNNEQF
TRBV5-4 ASSLEGGKSGTQY
TRBV11-2 ASSLAQGSAGELF
TRBV4-3 ASSQELGNTIY
TRBV25-1 ASSVWGRNTALHNEQF
TRBV15 ATGQGMGGYT
TRBV2 ASTRQGAEEQY
TRBV7-8 ASSPNPDWSSYEQY
TRBV7-2 ASSSTLAGTEYGYT
TRBV5-1 ASSLGGLAGGNEQF
TRBV2 ASSELRSNQPQH
TRBV5-5 ASSFKANTEAF
TRBV2 ASREQRSQETQY
TRBV30 AWSRVKDGYT
TRBV7-9 ASSLKEVQF
TRBV18 ASSPKLGNTIY
TRBV29-1 SGTGHQTNTEAF
TRBV13 ASTQGRGKTQY
TRBV9 ASSVPLAGISGANVLT
TRBV2 ASRPDITGELF
TRBV20-1 SVRQDYTEAF
TRBV6-1 ASSETSSYNSPLH
TRBV4-2 ASSQDGSWRPNYGYT
TRBV4-2 ASSLLAGARSYEQY
TRBV10-2 ASSPARAAGVGETQY
TRBV12-3/TRBV12-4 ASWDEADYEQY
TRBV20-1 SARAMIPTDTQY
TRBV3-1 ASSDPGQGARGYT
TRBV20-1 SASPLAASTDTQY
TRBV19 ASSIGVLAGNYEQY
TRBV19 ASSIDGGRLFQPQY
TRBV2 ASARDRENEQY
TRBV14 ASTPSMVLAGVGEQF
TRBV4-1 ASSQGFTPGRKIGGYEQY
TRBV12-3/TRBV12-4 ASRHTGGSGNTIY
TRBV6-1 ASTKERGASGYT
TRBV19 ASSIDPGSSDTQY
TRBV15 ATSRDWSQAPGELF
TRBV19 ASSISAGELF
TRBV24-1 AGRAYGYT
TRBV20-1 SARAFYEQY